This TCR beta chain emerged from a study of cytomegalovirus exposure and HLA in healthy donors. As for this clone: Its antigen is currently unknown.

General observations from the study: Using a false discovery rate of 0.05, a later analysis showed that around 16,000 TCR beta sequences were associated with HLA alleles. Many donors carried some public TCRs, although rarity characterized most TCR sequences.

The PCR had 60 Vbeta and 13 Jbeta primers. Repertoires were generated with immunoSEQ multiplex PCR, while TCRdb's copy carries only in-frame clones and drops some. The sample shows 150,000 to 200,000 clones, 77% of them seen only once. The specimen was PBMCs. This clonotype originated in a woman in her twenties or thirties in good health and CMV-seronegative.

For the CDR3, the DNA is TGCGCCAGCGGAACTAGCGCCAGAGCGGGTGAGCAGTACTTC. Encoded protein: CASGTSARAGEQYF. V usage is TRBV5-1 and J usage is TRBJ2-7; 7 bases map to TRBD2. This CDR3 spans 14 amino acids. The trim removed 7 bases at V and 7 bases at J, leaving 14 bases unmatched. Germline V CDR1 and CDR2: SGHRS, YFSETQ. Looking up the rest from reference TRBV5-1 and TRBJ2-7 gives the full variable domain: KAGVTQTPRYLIKTRGQQVTLSCSPISGHRSVSWYQQTPGQGLQFLFEYFSETQRNKGNFPGRFSGRQFSNSRSEMNVSTLELGDSALYLCASGTSARAGEQYFGPGTRLTVT.